The 27 T cell receptor beta chains reported below all come from one sample, sequenced in a study of T-cell memory formation after mild COVID-19. A single record per CDR3 protein comes from TCRdb applying MiXCR to the 5' RACE reads. The repertoire holds 400,000 to 550,000 distinct CDR3 sequences, with approximately 25% as singletons. Sequencing was done on a sample of PBMCs or a T cell subset sorted from them (not recorded which). The receptors were sampled from an adult woman who had mild COVID-19 (a few samples of this study predate the infection). Cell type and time point are not known.

The V gene is TRBV7-8, the J gene TRBJ2-1, with TRBD2 identical over 10 bases. CDR1 is SGHVS and CDR2 is FQNEAQ in the germline V gene. V dropped 1 base and J dropped 15; count of bases not matched to a gene: 6. The CDR3 runs to 13 residues. The CDR3 region has the DNA TGTGCCAGCAGCTTAGGAGGGACTAGCGTAGGGTTCTTC. Its protein is CASSLGGTSVGFF.

The chain couples TRBV7-2 to TRBJ2-3; no definite D call. The V end was cut by 4 bases, the J end by 3 bases, with 8 bases between. This CDR3 is 13 amino acids long. Germline-derived CDR1 and CDR2 are SGHTA and FQGNSA. The CDR3 protein is CASSWPGTDTQYF. CDR3 DNA sequence: TGTGCCAGCAGCTGGCCCGGGACAGATACGCAGTATTTT. Together with reference TRBV7-2 and TRBJ2-3, the CDR3 gives the full variable domain: GAGVSQSPSNKVTEKGKDVELRCDPISGHTALYWYRQSLGQGLEFLIYFQGNSAPDKSGLPSDRFSAERTGGSVSTLTIQRTQQEDSAVYLCASSWPGTDTQYFGPGTRLTVL.

The gene calls are TRBV7-8 and TRBJ2-7; possibly TRBD1 for D (6 bases). The V gene's germline CDR1 is SGHVS and CDR2 FQNEAQ. The CDR3 sequence is 14 residues long. Trimming pared 5 bases from V and 4 bases from J, leaving 15 bases between. As DNA, the CDR3 is TGTGCCAGCAGCCCTCGGGACAAGGCGTACGAGCAGTACTTC. Amino acids: CASSPRDKAYEQYF.

The CDR3 reads CASSGTPRNTEAFF. CDR3 in DNA: TGTGCCAGCTCCGGAACACCCAGGAACACTGAAGCTTTCTTT. The V gene is TRBV3-1, the J gene TRBJ1-1; D remains unclear. This CDR3 has 14 residues. Germline V lookup: CDR1 LGHDT, CDR2 YNNKEL (reference sequence). The germline V and J ends were trimmed by 8 bases and 1 base, with 14 bases remaining between them.

The count of this clonotype is one. The rearrangement joins TRBV6-9 to TRBJ1-1; TRBD1 aligns across 9 bases. Per the germline V gene, CDR1 is MNHGY and CDR2 is SVAAGI. The CDR3 is made up of 19 amino acids. Losses at the gene ends were 5 bases for V and 5 bases for J; bases not matched to a gene: 21. The CDR3 DNA sequence: TGTGCCAGCAGTACAAAAATAAGGACAGGGGAAGTTTGGTGGACTGAAGCTTTCTTT. Its translation: CASSTKIRTGEVWWTEAFF.

This clonotype was counted a few times. The chain is built from TRBV29-1 and TRBJ2-1, with D perhaps TRBD2 (7 bases). CDR1 and CDR2 from the germline V gene are SQVTM and ANQGSEA. The CDR3 consists of 13 residues. V lost 1 base to trimming and J lost 9 bases, with 13 bases between them. The CDR3 DNA reads TGCAGCGTTGAAGTGGCAGGGGAGGGTGAGCAGTTCTTC. This codes for CSVEVAGEGEQFF.

The chain employs TRBV4-1 and TRBJ2-6; D is possibly TRBD1 (6 bases). V shed 3 bases and J shed 0 bases, with 9 bases lying between them. This CDR3 spans 16 amino acids. CDR1 MGHRA and CDR2 YSYEKL come from the germline V gene. The CDR3: CASSQRTDSGANVLTF. For the CDR3, the DNA is TGCGCCAGCAGCCAGAGGACAGACTCTGGGGCCAACGTCCTGACTTTC.

The J gene is TRBJ1-5, the V gene TRBV6-2 or TRBV6-3, with D unclear. The CDR3 has 15 residues. Per germline, CDR1 MNHEY and CDR2 SVGEGT. V lost 3 bases and J lost 6, with 15 bases in between. The CDR3 here is CASSYRTTGTQPQHF. CDR3 sequence (DNA): TGTGCCAGCAGTTATAGGACCACCGGCACTCAGCCCCAGCATTTT.

CDR3 residues: CASSGLAGRNEQFF. The CDR3 DNA follows: TGTGCCAGCTCGGGACTAGCGGGGCGGAATGAGCAGTTCTTC. The chain has TRBV2 and TRBJ2-1, with TRBD2 matching 13 bases. Trimming at V came to 8 bases and at J to 7 bases, leaving 5 bases not matched to a gene. The CDR3 is made up of 14 amino acids. Germline V gives CDR1 SNHLY, CDR2 FYNNEI.

V and J are TRBV25-1 and TRBJ2-5, with D possibly TRBD1 on 6 matching bases. Germline values: CDR1 MGHDK, CDR2 SYGVNS. This CDR3 spans 14 amino acids. V lost 4 bases and J 5 bases, leaving 14 bases between the germline ends. For the CDR3, the DNA is TGTGCCAGCAGTGCTCGACAGGCCCGGGAGACCCAGTACTTC. Protein sequence: CASSARQARETQYF.

This clonotype was observed a few times. The chain is built from TRBV3-1 and TRBJ1-4; D is unresolved. CDR3 size: 16 residues. CDR1 LGHDT and CDR2 YNNKEL come from the germline V gene (reference sequence). Trimming left V 0 bases short and J 8 bases short, with 16 bases between. The CDR3 DNA reads TGTGCCAGCAGCCAAGACCCAAACAGCGCGAGGGAAAAACTGTTTTTT. Translated: CASSQDPNSAREKLFF.

This clonotype has just a few counts. The chain employs TRBV6-1 and TRBJ2-1; D uncertain. V shed 6 bases and J shed 9 bases, with 15 bases lying between them. The CDR3 has 13 residues. Germline values: CDR1 MNHNS, CDR2 SASEGT. CDR3: CASSHGPTVEQFF. The CDR3 DNA is TGTGCCAGCAGCCACGGCCCGACTGTTGAGCAGTTCTTC.

This chain joins TRBV11-2 and TRBJ1-1; 7 bases are a match to TRBD1. V gave up 4 bases and J gave up 0 bases; unmatched junction bases: 5. The CDR3 is 15 residues long. The V gene's germline CDR1 is SGHAT and CDR2 FQNNGV. CDR3 bases: TGTGCCAGCAGCTACAGGGGAGGGATGAACACTGAAGCTTTCTTT. Translating gives CASSYRGGMNTEAFF. Based on the CDR3 plus reference TRBV11-2 and TRBJ1-1, the full variable domain is EAGVAQSPRYKIIEKRQSVAFWCNPISGHATLYWYQQILGQGPKLLIQFQNNGVVDDSQLPKDRFSAERLKGVDSTLKIQPAKLEDSAVYLCASSYRGGMNTEAFFGQGTRLTVV.

The CDR3 region has the DNA TGCGCCAGCGTAGCGGGAAGCACAGATACGCAGTATTTT. This gives the protein CASVAGSTDTQYF. The J gene is TRBJ2-3, the V gene TRBV5-1, with 8 bases matching TRBD2. The V gene end was trimmed by 7 bases and the J gene end by 0 bases; junction bases not matched to a gene: 1. CDR1 is SGHRS, CDR2 YFSETQ, per germline. The CDR3 sequence is 13 residues long.

The J gene is TRBJ2-1, the V gene TRBV29-1; D possibly uses TRBD1 or TRBD2 (5 bases each). The CDR3 is 15 residues long. CDR1 and CDR2 (germline): SQVTM, ANQGSEA. V lost 4 bases, J lost 6 bases, and 19 bases lay in between. CDR3 nucleotide sequence: TGCAGCGTTGGGGGTAACACGGGACGATTCAATGAGCAGTTCTTC. This sequence encodes CSVGGNTGRFNEQFF.

The rearrangement links TRBV12-3 or TRBV12-4 to TRBJ2-7, with 8 bases aligning to TRBD2. J lost 4 bases, V lost 6 bases, and 14 bases had no gene match. CDR3 length equals 16 residues. The CDR3 is CASSPRSASGYYEQYF. CDR3 bases: TGTGCCAGCAGCCCCCGGTCTGCTAGCGGGTATTACGAGCAGTACTTC.

This clonotype has a handful of counts. The chain employs TRBV3-1 and TRBJ2-7; D is perhaps TRBD1 (6 bases). The germline V gene encodes CDR1 LGHDT and CDR2 YNNKEL (reference sequence). This CDR3 contains 13 residues. V lost 4 bases and J 3 bases, leaving 10 bases between the germline ends. The chain's CDR3 is CASSRTGFYEQYF. CDR3 bases: TGTGCCAGCAGCCGAACAGGGTTCTACGAGCAGTACTTC.

J is TRBJ1-4 and V is TRBV7-2, with D maybe TRBD1 (5 bases). V was shortened by 6 bases and J by 4 bases, with 15 bases between the two germline ends. Germline V gene data show CDR1 as SGHTA and CDR2 as FQGNSA. This CDR3 contains 15 residues. CDR3 DNA sequence: TGTGCCAGCAGATGGGGGAGGGGTTTTAATGAAAAACTGTTTTTT. Amino acids: CASRWGRGFNEKLFF.

At least ten counts were recorded for this clonotype. The J gene is TRBJ2-2, the V gene TRBV4-2; D is perhaps TRBD2 (5 bases). V was cut by 4 bases and J by 0 bases, with 12 bases left in between. Per the germline V gene, CDR1 is LGHNA and CDR2 is YNFKEQ. This CDR3 has 16 residues. The CDR3 is CASSPSSGANTGELFF. The CDR3 DNA sequence: TGTGCCAGCAGCCCCTCCTCCGGGGCGAACACCGGGGAGCTGTTTTTT.

The chain combines TRBV5-1 with TRBJ2-7; D possibly matches TRBD1 or TRBD2 (6 bases each). Looked up from germline, CDR1 is SGHRS and CDR2 is YFSETQ. Trimming removed 5 bases from V and 2 bases from J, with 14 bases in between. The CDR3 is made up of 14 amino acids. DNA for the CDR3: TGCGCCAGCAGAGAAGGGGGAGGTGCCTACGAGCAGTACTTC. Encoded protein: CASREGGGAYEQYF. The entire variable domain, with the rest obtained from reference TRBV5-1 and TRBJ2-7, is as follows: KAGVTQTPRYLIKTRGQQVTLSCSPISGHRSVSWYQQTPGQGLQFLFEYFSETQRNKGNFPGRFSGRQFSNSRSEMNVSTLELGDSALYLCASREGGGAYEQYFGPGTRLTVT.

This clonotype showed up just a few times. V gene TRBV14 combines with J gene TRBJ1-2; D possibly corresponds to TRBD1 (5 bases). Germline V gene sequence: CDR1 SGHDN, CDR2 FVKESK. Trimming left V 2 bases short and J 6 bases short, with 13 bases between. The CDR3 length is 14 residues. DNA for the CDR3: TGTGCCAGCAGCCAACGTGGGGGGTTAAATGGCTACACCTTC. Its translation: CASSQRGGLNGYTF.

The chain joins TRBV5-1 to TRBJ1-1; maybe TRBD1 (6 bases). Trimming removed 0 bases at V and 0 bases at J, with 15 bases between. The CDR3 has 17 amino acids. Germline V lookup: CDR1 SGHRS, CDR2 YFSETQ. CDR3 DNA: TGCGCCAGCAGCTTGGTGCAGACGGGGACAATGAACACTGAAGCTTTCTTT. It encodes CASSLVQTGTMNTEAFF.

This clonotype was found a few times. This chain connects TRBV5-1 to TRBJ2-1, with D maybe TRBD2 (6 bases). Trimming stripped 2 bases from V and 14 bases from J, with 26 bases between. This CDR3 contains 16 residues. Per germline, CDR1 SGHRS and CDR2 YFSETQ. The CDR3 coding sequence is TGCGCCAGCAGCTTCGGGACTCCGAGCCGGGCATATGAAAAGTTCTTC. Translated: CASSFGTPSRAYEKFF.

This clonotype was observed a few times. The rearrangement uses TRBV5-4 and TRBJ2-4; perhaps TRBD1 as D (6 bases). Germline CDR1 reads SGHNT; CDR2 reads YYREEE (reference sequence). CDR3 length equals 15 residues. V was shortened by 3 bases and J by 3 bases, with 13 bases between the two germline ends. The CDR3 here is CASSSRDMGKNIQYF. The CDR3 DNA reads as TGTGCCAGCAGCTCCCGGGACATGGGCAAAAACATTCAGTACTTC.

A few counts support this clonotype. The chain is built from TRBV5-5 and TRBJ2-1; D might be TRBD2 (5 bases). The CDR3 covers 13 residues. CDR1 SGHKS and CDR2 YYEKEE come from the germline V gene (reference sequence). With 4 bases removed from V and 6 bases from J, the gap between germline ends came to 11 bases. The CDR3 sequence: CASSERNGNEQFF. CDR3 bases: TGTGCCAGCAGCGAGCGGAACGGCAATGAGCAGTTCTTC.

The V gene is TRBV5-1, the J gene TRBJ1-1, with 11 bases matching TRBD1. With 5 bases clipped from V and 4 bases from J, the junction kept 10 bases outside the gene matches. The CDR3 is 16 residues long. Germline values: CDR1 SGHRS, CDR2 YFSETQ. DNA for the CDR3: TGCGCCAGCAGGCCCGGGACAGGGGGGGAAGGCACTGAAGCTTTCTTT. Amino acid sequence: CASRPGTGGEGTEAFF.

CDR3 in DNA: TGTGCCAGCAGCCAACCAGAGGACCAAGAGACCCAGTACTTC. It codes for CASSQPEDQETQYF. The chain uses TRBV14 and TRBJ2-5; D is unclear. CDR3 size: 14 residues. Germline V gene sequence: CDR1 SGHDN, CDR2 FVKESK. Between the trimmed V and J ends, which lost 2 bases and 0 bases, there was a span of 7 bases.